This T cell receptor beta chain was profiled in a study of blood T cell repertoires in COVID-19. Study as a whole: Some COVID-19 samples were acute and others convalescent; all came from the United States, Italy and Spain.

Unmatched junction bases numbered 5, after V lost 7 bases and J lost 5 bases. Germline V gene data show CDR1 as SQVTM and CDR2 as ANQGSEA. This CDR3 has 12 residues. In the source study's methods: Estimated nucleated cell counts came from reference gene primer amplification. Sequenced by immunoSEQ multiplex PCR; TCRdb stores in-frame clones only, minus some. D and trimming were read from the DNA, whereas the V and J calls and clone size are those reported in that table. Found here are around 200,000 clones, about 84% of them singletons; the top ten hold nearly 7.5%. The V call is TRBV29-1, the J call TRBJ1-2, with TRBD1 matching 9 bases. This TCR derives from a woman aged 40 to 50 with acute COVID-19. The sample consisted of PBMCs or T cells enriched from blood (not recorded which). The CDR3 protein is CSARTGEYGYTF. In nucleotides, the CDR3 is TGCAGCGCCCGGACAGGGGAGTATGGCTACACCTTC.